Listed below are T cell receptor beta chains from one sample, sequenced in a study of blood T cell repertoires in COVID-19. The method was immunoSEQ multiplex PCR; TCRdb's version includes in-frame clones alone and lacks a portion of them. This repertoire shows about 150,000 clones, 80% to 90% found once; its top ten account for 9.8%. The sample was peripheral blood. The source of these receptors is a woman aged 45 to 65 with acute or convalescent COVID-19. Both conserved end residues are part of each CDR3. A D gene is named only where the DNA matches it firmly. Size tells how often a clone was seen (once, few, many) or the class of an expanded clone, and some rows leave it out.

NA,TRBD1,TRBJ1-1,TRBV5-1,TGCGCCAGCAGCTTGGGAAGGGGGCGCCCCCCAGCTCCTAACACTGAAGCTTTCTTT,CASSLGRGRPPAPNTEAFF
once,TRBD2,TRBJ2-3,TRBV7-9,TGTGCCAGCAGCCGGCTAGCGGGAGTTACAGATACGCAGTATTTT,CASSRLAGVTDTQYF
NA,NA,TRBJ2-2,TRBV5-1,TGCGCCAGCAGTCAAACCCCGGGGGATGTCGGGGAGCTGTTTTTT,CASSQTPGDVGELFF
few,NA,TRBJ1-6,TRBV5-1,TGCGCCAGCAGCTTGGACGGGGGTTCGGGGGGCCGGTCGCCCCTCCACTTT,CASSLDGGSGGRSPLHF
few,NA,TRBJ2-2,TRBV11-1,TGTGCCAGCAGCCCCCAGGGGACCCAGAACACCGGGGAGCTGTTTTTT,CASSPQGTQNTGELFF
many,NA,TRBJ1-1,TRBV6-5,TGTGCCAGCAGCCTCGAAGGGTCAGGGGCTGAAGCTTTCTTT,CASSLEGSGAEAFF
NA,NA,TRBJ2-7,TRBV5-8,TGTGCCAGCAGCTTGGGGCAGGGCTCTCTCTACGAGCAGTACTTC,CASSLGQGSLYEQYF
NA,NA,TRBJ2-1,TRBV15,TGTGCCACCAGCATTGGTCCGGACGACAGAGAGCAGTTCTTC,CATSIGPDDREQFF
NA,NA,TRBJ1-2,TRBV28,TGTGCCAGCAGTTTATACATGAATGGCTACACCTTC,CASSLYMNGYTF
NA,TRBD2,TRBJ2-1,TRBV7-6,TGTGCCAGCAGCACATCTAGCGGGAGGGCCGGTGAGCAGTTCTTC,CASSTSSGRAGEQFF
NA,NA,TRBJ1-1,TRBV28,TGTGCCTCTGGGAACTCGGGATTGACTGAAGCTTTCTTT,CASGNSGLTEAFF
NA,NA,TRBJ1-1,TRBV28,TGTGCCAGCAGTTTACCAGGCAGGGCCGGTGAAGCTTTCTTT,CASSLPGRAGEAFF
NA,TRBD1,TRBJ2-1,TRBV3-1/TRBV3-2,TGTGCCAGCAGCCGCGGCCGACAGGGATCCTACAATGAGCAGTTCTTC,CASSRGRQGSYNEQFF
few,NA,TRBJ1-1,TRBV28,TGTGCCAGCAGTTTAGGAGCAACTGAAGCTTTCTTT,CASSLGATEAFF
NA,NA,TRBJ2-5,TRBV3-1/TRBV3-2,TGTGCCAGCAGCCAAGTGATGGGGGGGCTGCTAGAGACCCAGTACTTC,CASSQVMGGLLETQYF